A single sample gave rise to the 5 T cell receptor beta chains below, sequenced in a study of T cells after yellow fever vaccination. From the 5' RACE reads, TCRdb called clonotypes with MiXCR, one entry per CDR3 protein. The data hold 300,000 to 400,000 distinct CDR3 sequences, with about 9.5% observed a single time. The starting material was PBMCs, obtained on the day of the first yellow fever vaccination. Receptor source: a man aged 18 to 29 who received the YFV17D yellow fever vaccine.

The V call is TRBV2, the J call TRBJ1-2; TRBD1 matches at 10 bases. Germline assignment: CDR1 SNHLY and CDR2 FYNNEI. V was clipped by 2 bases and J by 8 bases; unmatched bases: 8. The CDR3 covers 15 residues. The CDR3 sequence: CASSETSGTGEGYTF. CDR3 sequence (DNA): TGTGCCAGCAGTGAAACCTCCGGGACAGGGGAGGGCTACACCTTC.

V gene TRBV7-2 combines with J gene TRBJ2-5; D might be TRBD2 (5 bases). Germline loops: CDR1 SGHTA, CDR2 FQGNSA. Trimming removed 8 bases from V and 4 bases from J, with 11 bases in between. This CDR3 has 12 residues. CDR3 protein: CASCPAGETQYF. The DNA of the CDR3 is TGTGCCAGCTGCCCCGCGGGAGAGACCCAGTACTTC.

This chain joins TRBV5-1 and TRBJ2-3; D is perhaps TRBD2 (7 bases). Per the germline V gene, CDR1 is SGHRS and CDR2 is YFSETQ. Trimming pared 2 bases from V and 0 bases from J, leaving 10 bases between. The CDR3 covers 15 residues. The CDR3 DNA sequence: TGCGCCAGCAGCTTTCGGGGGGCGAGCACAGATACGCAGTATTTT. Its protein product is CASSFRGASTDTQYF.

This clonotype occurred a few times. The chain combines TRBV5-1 with TRBJ2-7, with 8 nucleotides matching TRBD1. With 0 bases clipped from V and 6 bases from J, the junction kept 8 bases outside the gene matches. The germline V gene has CDR1 SGHRS and CDR2 YFSETQ. The CDR3 is 15 residues long. The CDR3 DNA reads TGCGCCAGCAGCTTGGTCAGGGACAGGAGAGGCGAGCAGTACTTC. Translating gives CASSLVRDRRGEQYF.

The chain joins TRBV5-1 to TRBJ2-5, with no clear D. Germline loops: CDR1 SGHRS, CDR2 YFSETQ. V was shortened by 4 bases and J by 5 bases, with 12 bases between the two germline ends. The CDR3 has 13 amino acids. The CDR3 loop is CASSQNFGETQYF. The CDR3 DNA is TGCGCCAGCAGCCAAAACTTCGGGGAGACCCAGTACTTC.